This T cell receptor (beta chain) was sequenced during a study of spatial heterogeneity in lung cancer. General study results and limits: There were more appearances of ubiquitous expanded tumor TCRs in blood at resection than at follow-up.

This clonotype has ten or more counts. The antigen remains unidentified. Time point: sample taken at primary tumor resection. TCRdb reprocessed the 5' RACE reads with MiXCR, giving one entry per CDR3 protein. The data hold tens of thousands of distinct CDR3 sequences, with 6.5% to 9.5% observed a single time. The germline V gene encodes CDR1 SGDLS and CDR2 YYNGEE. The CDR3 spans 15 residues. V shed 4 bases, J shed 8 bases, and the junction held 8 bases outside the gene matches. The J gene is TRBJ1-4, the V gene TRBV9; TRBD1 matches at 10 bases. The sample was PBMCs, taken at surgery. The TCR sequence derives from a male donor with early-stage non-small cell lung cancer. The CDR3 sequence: CASSPRDRGGEKLFF. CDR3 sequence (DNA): TGTGCCAGCAGCCCCCGGGACAGGGGAGGCGAAAAACTGTTTTTT. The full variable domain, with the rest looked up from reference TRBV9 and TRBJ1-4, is DSGVTQTPKHLITATGQRVTLRCSPRSGDLSVYWYQQSLDQGLQFLIQYYNGEERAKGNILERFSAQQFPDLHSELNLSSLELGDSALYFCASSPRDRGGEKLFFGSGTQLSVL.